This T cell receptor beta chain was profiled in a study of cytotoxic CD8 clonotypes in ibrutinib-treated CLL. About the research overall: With a range of 6 to 36, the median treatment time before response samples were taken was about twelve months.

Between the trimmed V and J ends, which lost 2 bases and 6 bases, there was a span of 16 bases. This CDR3 region has 15 residues. CDR1 and CDR2 from the germline V gene are SGHAT and FQNNGV. Produced via immunoSEQ multiplex PCR; TCRdb's table is partial and in-frame only. Of tens of thousands of clones detected, about 82% appear once; the ten largest clones hold around 5.4%. The sequence was collected from a human donor with chronic lymphocytic leukemia. This specimen consisted of PBMCs, obtained before ibrutinib treatment. V and J are TRBV11-2 and TRBJ1-1; D unresolved. This chain's CDR3 is CASSLLLGNAPEAFF. The CDR3 bases are TGTGCCAGCAGCTTATTATTGGGGAACGCTCCTGAAGCTTTCTTT. Full variable domain (outside the CDR3, taken from reference TRBV11-2 and TRBJ1-1): EAGVAQSPRYKIIEKRQSVAFWCNPISGHATLYWYQQILGQGPKLLIQFQNNGVVDDSQLPKDRFSAERLKGVDSTLKIQPAKLEDSAVYLCASSLLLGNAPEAFFGQGTRLTVV.